Included here is one TCR beta chain sequence, with context. Its antigen is as yet unknown. The sample comes from a study of T cells in localized non-small cell lung cancer. The CDR3 totals 15 residues. Germline values: CDR1 SGHRS, CDR2 YFSETQ. The V end lost 1 base, the J end lost 3 bases, and 11 bases lay between the germline ends. TCRdb keeps only in-frame clones here, not all; method: immunoSEQ multiplex PCR. The profile shows 7,500 to 9,000 clones, around 87% of them singletons. Regarding the study as a whole: Uninvolved nearby lung showed the greatest T cell clonality, exceeding that found in tumor.

The clonotype comes from a male donor aged 60 or older with stage III lung adenocarcinoma. The chain is built from TRBV5-1 and TRBJ1-3; maybe TRBD1 (5 bases). The starting material was peripheral blood, obtained before any cancer treatment. CDR3 sequence (DNA): TGCGCCAGCAGCTTGCAGGGAGCAAATGGAAACACCATATATTTT. Translation: CASSLQGANGNTIYF.